The rows below give T cell receptor beta chains drawn from one sample of a study of T cell responses to AZD1222 COVID-19 vaccine. Data came from immunoSEQ multiplex PCR; TCRdb stores just in-frame clones and leaves some out. Of approximately 100,000 clones listed, about 93% are singletons. Sequenced here: peripheral blood, sampled on day 0 of AZD1222 vaccination. The receptors here all came from an adult in good health. Each CDR3 is given with its conserved first and last residue. D genes are given only for firm matches. Expanded clones get a size class; other rows say once, few or many, or leave the size out.

DNA: TGTGCCAGCAGGATTAGAGCGGGAGGGGTCCAAGAGACCCAGTACTTC; CDR3: CASRIRAGGVQETQYF; size: -; J: TRBJ2-5; V: TRBV21-1; D: -
DNA: TGTGCCAGCAAATCGGACGGCTACGAGCAGTACTTC; CDR3: CASKSDGYEQYF; size: once; J: TRBJ2-7; V: TRBV2; D: -
DNA: TGTGCTAGTGGTCCGGGACAGGGGGGAAATTCACCCCTCCACTTT; CDR3: CASGPGQGGNSPLHF; size: -; J: TRBJ1-6; V: TRBV12-5; D: TRBD1
DNA: TGCGCCAGCAGCCCTCAAGGGGGCGTCCTTATGAACACTGAAGCTTTCTTT; CDR3: CASSPQGGVLMNTEAFF; size: -; J: TRBJ1-1; V: TRBV5-1; D: TRBD1
DNA: TGTGCCAGCAGTTACGACGCTAGCGTCTCCTACGAGCAGTACTTC; CDR3: CASSYDASVSYEQYF; size: -; J: TRBJ2-7; V: TRBV6-5; D: -
DNA: TGTGCCAGCAGTTCCCAACAGGGAAGTCCCTATAATTCACCCCTCCACTTT; CDR3: CASSSQQGSPYNSPLHF; size: -; J: TRBJ1-6; V: TRBV28; D: -
DNA: TGTGCCAGCTCACTAGCCGGGACTAGCGGGAGCTTCTACGAGCAGTACTTC; CDR3: CASSLAGTSGSFYEQYF; size: -; J: TRBJ2-7; V: TRBV18; D: TRBD2
DNA: TGTGCCAGCACTCAGACCTTGAACACTGAAGCTTTCTTT; CDR3: CASTQTLNTEAFF; size: -; J: TRBJ1-1; V: TRBV28; D: -
DNA: TGTGCCAGCAGGGGACAGGGTTCGGACGAGCAGTACTTC; CDR3: CASRGQGSDEQYF; size: -; J: TRBJ2-7; V: TRBV6-5; D: TRBD1
DNA: TGTGCCAGCAGCTATCGGACGGTACTAGCGGGAGATAATGAGCAGTTCTTC; CDR3: CASSYRTVLAGDNEQFF; size: -; J: TRBJ2-1; V: TRBV4-2; D: TRBD2
DNA: TGTGCCACCAGTCGCGGGGACTATGGCTACACCTTC; CDR3: CATSRGDYGYTF; size: -; J: TRBJ1-2; V: TRBV24-1; D: -
DNA: TGTGCCAGCAGTGAAAACAGGGGGCGGTTGACTGAAGCTTTCTTT; CDR3: CASSENRGRLTEAFF; size: -; J: TRBJ1-1; V: TRBV2; D: TRBD1
DNA: TGTGCCAGCAGACAAGTCTCTGGAAACACCATATATTTT; CDR3: CASRQVSGNTIYF; size: -; J: TRBJ1-3; V: TRBV6-6; D: -
DNA: TGTGCCAGCAGCCAATTTGGGACAGGGAGTCAGCCCCAGCATTTT; CDR3: CASSQFGTGSQPQHF; size: -; J: TRBJ1-5; V: TRBV3-1/TRBV3-2; D: TRBD1
DNA: TGCGCCAGCAGCTTAGTAGGACAGCTCTACGAGCAGTACTTC; CDR3: CASSLVGQLYEQYF; size: once; J: TRBJ2-7; V: TRBV5-1; D: -
DNA: TGTGCCAGCAGCGGGAGACCAGCCACCGGGGAGCTGTTTTTT; CDR3: CASSGRPATGELFF; size: -; J: TRBJ2-2; V: TRBV7-3; D: -
DNA: TGTGCCAGTACCCGGACAGGGTTCGGGGAGCTGTTTTTT; CDR3: CASTRTGFGELFF; size: -; J: TRBJ2-2; V: TRBV19; D: TRBD1
DNA: TGTGCCAGCAGTTACAGCGGGACAGGCCCTAATCAGCCCCAGCATTTT; CDR3: CASSYSGTGPNQPQHF; size: once; J: TRBJ1-5; V: TRBV6-5; D: TRBD1
DNA: TGTGCCAGCAGCTTAGGGCTAGCAGGGACCTACAATGAGCAGTTCTTC; CDR3: CASSLGLAGTYNEQFF; size: -; J: TRBJ2-1; V: TRBV11-3; D: -
DNA: TGTGCCAGCAGTTTAAATGGTTGGCTGCAGACCTACTCCTACAATGAGCAGTTCTTC; CDR3: CASSLNGWLQTYSYNEQFF; size: -; J: TRBJ2-1; V: TRBV28; D: -
DNA: TGCGCCAGCAGCCTTGGACAGGAGAACACTGAAGCTTTCTTT; CDR3: CASSLGQENTEAFF; size: -; J: TRBJ1-1; V: TRBV5-1; D: TRBD1
DNA: TGTGCCAGCAGCGCCGGGACACTAGAGGATGGCTACACCTTC; CDR3: CASSAGTLEDGYTF; size: -; J: TRBJ1-2; V: TRBV27; D: -
DNA: TGCAGCGTTGAAAAGGCAGGGCGAACCTACGAGCAGTACTTC; CDR3: CSVEKAGRTYEQYF; size: -; J: TRBJ2-7; V: TRBV29-1; D: -
DNA: TGTGCCACCAGCGGCGGGAGGAACTACGAGCAGTACTTC; CDR3: CATSGGRNYEQYF; size: -; J: TRBJ2-7; V: TRBV15; D: TRBD2
DNA: TGTGCCAGCAGTTTTGCCGGGACAGGATCCAATGAGCAGTTCTTC; CDR3: CASSFAGTGSNEQFF; size: -; J: TRBJ2-1; V: TRBV2; D: TRBD1
DNA: TGTGCCAGCAGTTACTCGGCGGGCCCAGATACGCAGTATTTT; CDR3: CASSYSAGPDTQYF; size: -; J: TRBJ2-3; V: TRBV6-2/TRBV6-3; D: -